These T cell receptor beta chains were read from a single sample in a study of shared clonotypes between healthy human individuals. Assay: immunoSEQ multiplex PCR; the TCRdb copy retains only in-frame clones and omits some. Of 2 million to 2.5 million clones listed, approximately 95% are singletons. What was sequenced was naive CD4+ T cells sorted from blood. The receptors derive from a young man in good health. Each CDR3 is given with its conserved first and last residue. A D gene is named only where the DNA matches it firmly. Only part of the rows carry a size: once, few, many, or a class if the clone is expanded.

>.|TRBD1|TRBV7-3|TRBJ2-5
CASSSVVGTGVPAFQETQYF
TGTGCCAGCAGCTCAGTTGTCGGGACAGGGGTACCTGCCTTCCAAGAGACCCAGTACTTC
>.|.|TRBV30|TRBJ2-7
CAEARGAGYEQYF
TGTGCTGAAGCGCGGGGAGCCGGTTACGAGCAGTACTTC
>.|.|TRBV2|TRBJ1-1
CASSDRPTEAFF
TGTGCCAGCAGTGACCGCCCCACTGAAGCTTTCTTT
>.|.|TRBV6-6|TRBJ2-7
CASSRGTSYEQYF
TGTGCCAGCAGTCGGGGGACCTCCTACGAGCAGTACTTC
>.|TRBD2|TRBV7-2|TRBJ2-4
CASSPLAGNIQYF
TGTGCCAGCAGCCCACTAGCGGGAAACATTCAGTACTTC
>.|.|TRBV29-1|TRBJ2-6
CSVSTGANVLTF
TGCAGCGTTTCTACTGGGGCCAACGTCCTGACTTTC
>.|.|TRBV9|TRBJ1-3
CASSSGLSSGNTIYF
TGTGCCAGCAGCTCGGGACTTTCCTCTGGAAACACCATATATTTT
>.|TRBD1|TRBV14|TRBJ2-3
CASSRQGASLTDTQYF
TGTGCCAGCAGCAGACAGGGGGCCTCCCTCACAGATACGCAGTATTTT
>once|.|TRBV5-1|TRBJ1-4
CASSEQDSGNEKLFF
TGCGCCAGCAGCGAACAGGACAGTGGGAATGAAAAACTGTTTTTT
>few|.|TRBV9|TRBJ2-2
CASTKGEWSTGELFF
TGTGCCAGCACCAAAGGGGAGTGGAGTACCGGGGAGCTGTTTTTT
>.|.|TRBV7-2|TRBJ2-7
CASSLMDFVSYEQYF
TGTGCCAGCAGCTTAATGGACTTCGTCAGCTACGAGCAGTACTTC
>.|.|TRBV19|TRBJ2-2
CASRPAGSLYGELFF
TGTGCCAGTAGGCCAGCCGGGTCCCTCTACGGGGAGCTGTTTTTT
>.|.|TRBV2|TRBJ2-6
CASILFLGTGRFSGANVLTF
TGTGCCAGCATTTTATTTCTAGGTACGGGACGATTCTCTGGGGCCAACGTCCTGACTTTC
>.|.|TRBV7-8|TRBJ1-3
CASEPVGGSGNTIYF
TGTGCCAGCGAACCGGTGGGGGGCTCTGGAAACACCATATATTTT
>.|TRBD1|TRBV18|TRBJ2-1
CASSPGRGRGQYNEQFF
TGTGCCAGCTCACCAGGGCGGGGCAGGGGGCAGTACAATGAGCAGTTCTTC
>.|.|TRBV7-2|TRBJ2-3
CASSLDVTQYF
TGTGCCAGCAGCTTAGACGTTACGCAGTATTTT
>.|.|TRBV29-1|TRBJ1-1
CSASWGLNTEAFF
TGCAGCGCTTCCTGGGGGTTGAACACTGAAGCTTTCTTT
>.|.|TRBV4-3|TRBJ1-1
CASSQELSTEAFF
TGCGCCAGCAGCCAAGAACTCTCCACTGAAGCTTTCTTT
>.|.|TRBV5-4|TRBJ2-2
CASSSQNTGELFF
TGTGCCAGCAGCTCCCAGAACACCGGGGAGCTGTTTTTT